Below are 6 T cell receptor beta chains sequenced from a single sample in a study of T cells in localized non-small cell lung cancer. Libraries were prepared by immunoSEQ multiplex PCR; TCRdb keeps only in-frame clonotypes and omits some of them. The data show 55,000 to 75,000 clones, roughly 92% seen once. The sequencing used peripheral blood, collected before any cancer treatment. The receptors shown here come from a man aged 35 to 69 with stage I lung adenocarcinoma.

The genes are TRBV2 and TRBJ2-1; tentatively, D is TRBD2 (6 bases). The CDR3 sequence is 16 residues long. Germline-derived CDR1 and CDR2 are SNHLY and FYNNEI. V was trimmed by 4 bases and J by 4 bases, leaving 17 bases between them. The CDR3: CASSGTTELLYNEQFF. In DNA form, the CDR3 reads TGTGCCAGCAGTGGGACTACCGAGCTTCTTTACAATGAGCAGTTCTTC.

V is TRBV11-2 and J is TRBJ2-3; TRBD2 matches 10 bases. Trimming at V came to 4 bases and at J to 2 bases, leaving 6 bases not matched to a gene. This CDR3 is built from 16 residues. CDR1 SGHAT and CDR2 FQNNGV come from the germline V gene. CDR3 sequence: CASSSSGTSVTDTQYF. The CDR3 DNA reads as TGTGCCAGCAGCTCCTCCGGGACTAGCGTCACAGATACGCAGTATTTT. The variable domain in full, with the rest retrieved from reference TRBV11-2 and TRBJ2-3, is EAGVAQSPRYKIIEKRQSVAFWCNPISGHATLYWYQQILGQGPKLLIQFQNNGVVDDSQLPKDRFSAERLKGVDSTLKIQPAKLEDSAVYLCASSSSGTSVTDTQYFGPGTRLTVL.

V gene TRBV7-2 combines with J gene TRBJ2-3; the D gene is possibly TRBD2 (5 bases). Deletions cut 2 bases from V and 2 bases from J, with 14 bases between. Germline CDR1 is SGHTA and CDR2 is FQGNSA. This CDR3 spans 16 amino acids. Here the CDR3 reads CASSLFGGLYTDTQYF. CDR3 DNA: TGTGCCAGCAGCTTATTCGGCGGGTTATACACAGATACGCAGTATTTT.

This chain connects TRBV30 to TRBJ2-5, with D unclear. Trimming removed 6 bases at V and 0 bases at J, with 11 bases between. This CDR3 has 13 amino acids. CDR1 is GTSNPN and CDR2 is SVGIG in the germline V gene (reference sequence). CDR3: CACGYKYQETQYF. CDR3 coding DNA: TGTGCCTGTGGGTACAAGTACCAAGAGACCCAGTACTTC. The full variable domain, in which reference TRBV30 and TRBJ2-5 provide the parts outside the CDR3, is SQTIHQWPATLVQPVGSPLSLECTVEGTSNPNLYWYRQAAGRGLQLLFYSVGIGQISSEVPQNLSASRPQDRQFILSSKKLLLSDSGFYLCACGYKYQETQYFGPGTRLLVL.

This clone was counted only a few times. The chain carries TRBV5-1 and TRBJ2-2; D remains unclear. This CDR3 is built from 16 residues. Trimming removed 0 bases at V and 0 bases at J, with 9 bases between. The germline CDR1 and CDR2 sequences are SGHRS and YFSETQ. Here the CDR3 reads CASSLGNTANTGELFF. The CDR3 region has the DNA TGCGCCAGCAGCTTGGGCAACACCGCGAACACCGGGGAGCTGTTTTTT.

This sequence joins TRBV7-8 and TRBJ2-1; maybe TRBD1 (6 bases). The CDR3 has 17 residues. Trimming pared 5 bases from V and 1 base from J, leaving 18 bases between. Germline values: CDR1 SGHVS, CDR2 FQNEAQ. CDR3 sequence: CASSVRGIIMSYNEQFF. CDR3 sequence (DNA): TGTGCCAGCAGCGTCAGGGGTATAATTATGTCCTACAATGAGCAGTTCTTC.